The clone carrying this T cell receptor beta chain was observed many times. It was RNA transcripts that yielded the amplified TCR beta CDR3 regions. During a first-round RT-PCR of the TCR CDR3, the HTBI primer set was used. TCRdb reprocessed the multiplex PCR reads via MiXCR and lists one record per CDR3 protein. The sample holds fewer than 800,000 distinct CDR3 sequences; approximately 16% are singletons and the top ten take around 7.7%. The CDR3 has 11 residues. Trimming removed 4 bases from V and 8 bases from J, with 8 bases in between. Germline-derived CDR1 and CDR2 are DFQATT and SNEGSKA (reference sequence). These data belong to a study of T cells in Graves' hyperthyroidism and ophthalmopathy.

Sequenced input: blood. The TCR was taken from a man between 18 and 29 years old with Graves' hyperthyroidism. The J gene is TRBJ2-2, the V gene TRBV20-1, with D perhaps TRBD1 (5 bases). Written as DNA, the CDR3 is TGCAGTGCTAAGGGGTGGGGGGAGCTGTTTTTT. It is translated as CSAKGWGELFF.